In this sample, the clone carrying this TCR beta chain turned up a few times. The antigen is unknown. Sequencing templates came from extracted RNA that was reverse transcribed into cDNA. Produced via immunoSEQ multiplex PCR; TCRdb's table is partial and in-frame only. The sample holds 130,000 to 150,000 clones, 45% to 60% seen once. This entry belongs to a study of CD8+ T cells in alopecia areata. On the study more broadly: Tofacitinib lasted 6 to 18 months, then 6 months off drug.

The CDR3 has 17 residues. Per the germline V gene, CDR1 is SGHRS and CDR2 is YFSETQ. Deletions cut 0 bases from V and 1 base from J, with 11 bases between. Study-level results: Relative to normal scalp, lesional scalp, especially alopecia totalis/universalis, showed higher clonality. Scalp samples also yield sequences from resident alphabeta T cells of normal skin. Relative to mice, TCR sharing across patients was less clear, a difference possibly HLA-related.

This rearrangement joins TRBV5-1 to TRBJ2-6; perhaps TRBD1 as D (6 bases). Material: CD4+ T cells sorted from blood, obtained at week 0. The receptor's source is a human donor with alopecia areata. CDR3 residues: CASSLGTDLSGANVLTF. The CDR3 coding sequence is TGCGCCAGCAGCTTGGGGACAGACTTATCTGGGGCCAACGTCCTGACTTTC.